These 31 T cell receptor beta chains were sequenced from one sample in a study of shared clonotypes between healthy human individuals. Using immunoSEQ multiplex PCR, the repertoire was profiled, and TCRdb retains in-frame clones only, with some absent. The sample carries about 1 million clones, about 80% recorded once. Sequencing used memory CD4+ T cells sorted from blood. Indicated subset: CD45RA-negative fraction. All receptors come from a man between 18 and 29 years old in good health.

This chain uses TRBV4-1 with TRBJ2-1, with TRBD1 as a possible D gene (6 bases). The CDR3 sequence is 15 residues long. The germline V gene encodes CDR1 MGHRA and CDR2 YSYEKL. Between the trimmed V and J ends, which lost 0 bases and 5 bases, there was a span of 11 bases. CDR3 in amino acids: CASSQDRTVNNEQFF. The CDR3 DNA follows: TGCGCCAGCAGCCAAGATAGGACAGTGAACAATGAGCAGTTCTTC.

The rearrangement links TRBV10-1 to TRBJ1-5; the D is unclear. V lost 7 bases and J lost 15, with 16 bases in between. The V gene's germline CDR1 is WNHNN and CDR2 SYGVQD (reference sequence). The CDR3 is made up of 11 amino acids. CDR3 bases: TGCGCCAGCACCCGGCCCACCTTAGGGCATTTT. It yields the protein CASTRPTLGHF.

A word on this clone: One junction end disagrees with the germline gene, perhaps due to a read error. The V and J genes are TRBV20-1 and TRBJ2-7, with D perhaps matching TRBD2 (6 bases). CDR3 length equals 9 residues. Germline V gene data show CDR1 as DFQATT and CDR2 as SNEGSKA (reference sequence). The CDR3 region is CGGNYEQYF. The CDR3 DNA reads as TGTGGCGGGAACTACGAGCAGTACTTC.

In its sample, this clone was seen a few times. The rearrangement joins TRBV19 to TRBJ2-1; 9 positions agree with TRBD2. The CDR3 length is 13 residues. V dropped 5 bases and J dropped 8; count of bases not matched to a gene: 4. Germline V CDR1 and CDR2: LNHDA, SQIVND (reference sequence). CDR3 in amino acids: CASSPLAGYEQFF. DNA for the CDR3: TGTGCCAGTAGTCCCCTAGCGGGATATGAGCAGTTCTTC.

The chain is built from TRBV5-4 and TRBJ1-6; 10 bases fit TRBD1. V was pared by 4 bases and J by 7 bases, with 2 bases of the junction left unmatched. This CDR3 is 14 amino acids long. Germline V lookup: CDR1 SGHNT, CDR2 YYREEE (reference sequence). CDR3 DNA: TGTGCCAGCAGCCGGGACAGGGGAAATTCACCCCTCCACTTT. Its protein is CASSRDRGNSPLHF.

This clone was picked up one time. This rearrangement joins TRBV27 to TRBJ1-1, with TRBD1 identical over 7 bases. Looked up from germline, CDR1 is MNHEY and CDR2 is SMNVEV (reference sequence). V dropped 9 bases and J dropped 2; count of bases not matched to a gene: 3. This CDR3 contains 12 residues. The CDR3 reads CASRDSNTEAFF. The CDR3 DNA reads TGTGCCAGTAGGGACAGTAACACTGAAGCTTTCTTT.

This clone has at least ten counts. V and J are TRBV5-1 and TRBJ2-6, with D uncertain. CDR3 length: 15 amino acids. Germline CDR1 and CDR2: SGHRS and YFSETQ. V dropped 3 bases and J dropped 2 bases, with 9 bases sitting between them. The CDR3 here is CASSSQLTGANVLTF. The CDR3 bases are TGCGCCAGCAGCTCCCAGTTGACTGGGGCCAACGTCCTGACTTTC.

The chain joins TRBV5-1 to TRBJ2-3; perhaps TRBD1 as D (5 bases). This CDR3 comprises 16 residues. V lost 3 bases to trimming and J lost 0 bases, with 14 bases between them. Per the germline V gene, CDR1 is SGHRS and CDR2 is YFSETQ. CDR3: CASSYSWGPSTDTQYF. The CDR3 DNA reads as TGCGCCAGCAGCTACTCGTGGGGCCCAAGCACAGATACGCAGTATTTT.

The chain joins TRBV2 to TRBJ1-2; 11 nucleotides match TRBD1. This CDR3 comprises 16 residues. Germline CDR1 SNHLY, CDR2 FYNNEI. J was trimmed by 6 bases and V by 3 bases; bases with no gene match: 9. Here the CDR3 reads CASSDPGQGASNGYTF. CDR3 nucleotides: TGTGCCAGCAGTGATCCCGGACAGGGGGCTTCAAATGGCTACACCTTC.

The gene calls are TRBV4-2 and TRBJ2-3; 8 bases are shared with TRBD2. The germline V gene has CDR1 LGHNA and CDR2 YNFKEQ. V dropped 0 bases and J dropped 1; count of bases not matched to a gene: 6. The CDR3 has 17 amino acids. The CDR3, as DNA: TGTGCCAGCAGCCAAGACGGGGGGGCCATGGGCACAGATACGCAGTATTTT. Encoded protein: CASSQDGGAMGTDTQYF.

The J gene is TRBJ1-6, the V gene TRBV19; the D is unclear. Trimming shortened V by 6 bases and J by 9 bases, and 15 bases separated the two germline ends. Germline loops: CDR1 LNHDA, CDR2 SQIVND (reference sequence). The length of the CDR3 is 14 residues. The CDR3 sequence: CASSRSGDRSPLHF. The DNA for the CDR3 is TGTGCCAGTAGCCGTTCCGGGGATCGTTCACCCCTCCACTTT.

The chain's CDR3 is CASGFRGIDEQFF. Written as DNA, the CDR3 is TGTGCCAGCGGATTCAGGGGTATCGATGAGCAGTTCTTC. The chain links TRBV6-5 to TRBJ2-1, with D perhaps matching TRBD1 (6 bases). CDR3 length: 13 amino acids. Germline loops: CDR1 MNHEY, CDR2 SVGAGI. V lost 8 bases and J 8 bases, leaving 16 bases between the germline ends.

Concerning this clone: One junction end disagrees with the germline gene, perhaps due to a read error. CDR3 region: CASSLQDGQPRPFF. The CDR3 nucleotides are TGCGCCAGCAGCTTGCAGGACGGACAGCCGAGGCCCTTTTTC. V is TRBV5-1 and J is TRBJ2-7; maybe TRBD1 (6 bases). This CDR3 comprises 14 residues. Germline-derived CDR1 and CDR2 are SGHRS and YFSETQ.

V usage is TRBV11-2 and J usage is TRBJ1-5, with 9 nucleotides matching TRBD1. Germline loops: CDR1 SGHAT, CDR2 FQNNGV. V gave up 5 bases and J gave up 2 bases; unmatched junction bases: 4. The CDR3 extends over 15 amino acids. The CDR3 region is CASSQTGGGNQPQHF. The DNA of the CDR3 is TGTGCCAGCAGCCAGACAGGGGGTGGCAATCAGCCCCAGCATTTT.

V and J are TRBV5-1 and TRBJ2-6; no firm D call. This CDR3 is built from 15 residues. Germline values: CDR1 SGHRS, CDR2 YFSETQ. The V end was cut by 0 bases, the J end by 2 bases, with 6 bases between. CDR3 loop: CASSLGGTGANVLTF. In DNA form, the CDR3 reads TGCGCCAGCAGCTTGGGCGGTACTGGGGCCAACGTCCTGACTTTC.

This clone showed up just once. V gene TRBV28 combines with J gene TRBJ1-2; 10 positions agree with TRBD1. This CDR3 spans 14 amino acids. From germline, CDR1 is MDHEN and CDR2 SYDVKM. The V gene end was trimmed by 5 bases and the J gene end by 7 bases; junction bases not matched to a gene: 7. The chain's CDR3 is CASSPDRGIGGYTF. CDR3 DNA: TGTGCCAGCAGTCCGGACAGGGGGATCGGTGGCTACACCTTC.

The chain joins TRBV6-5 to TRBJ1-1, with D tentatively TRBD1 (6 bases). Per the germline V gene, CDR1 is MNHEY and CDR2 is SVGAGI. V was pared by 4 bases and J by 7 bases, with 13 bases between. This CDR3 spans 13 amino acids. In DNA, the CDR3 is TGTGCCAGCAGTTGGACTAGGGGGTTTGAAGCTTTCTTT. This sequence encodes CASSWTRGFEAFF.

The table lists this clone with a few counts. The chain couples TRBV5-5 to TRBJ2-7, with D unresolved. CDR1 is SGHKS and CDR2 is YYEKEE in the germline V gene (reference sequence). Trimming shortened V by 4 bases and J by 1 base, and 12 bases separated the two germline ends. This CDR3 contains 14 residues. The CDR3 region has the DNA TGTGCCAGCAGCCCAAGACACGGGTCCTACGAGCAGTACTTC. This translates into CASSPRHGSYEQYF.

The chain couples TRBV4-2 to TRBJ2-2, with D possibly being TRBD2 (7 bases). This CDR3 comprises 14 residues. Germline V CDR1 and CDR2: LGHNA, YNFKEQ. Trimming removed 7 bases at V and 3 bases at J, with 12 bases between. This CDR3 is CASNLGGDTGELFF. The CDR3 DNA sequence: TGTGCCAGCAACCTAGGGGGGGACACCGGGGAGCTGTTTTTT.

The V call is TRBV11-3, the J call TRBJ2-3; 8 bases align to TRBD2. The germline CDR1 and CDR2 sequences are SGHNT and YENEEA. The J segment lost 5 bases and the V segment lost 1 base, leaving 8 bases of the junction unmatched. The CDR3 loop spans 16 amino acids. In DNA, the CDR3 is TGTGCCAGCAGCTTAGGGTTGCGGGAGGCGGTAGATACGCAGTATTTT. Its protein is CASSLGLREAVDTQYF.

The V gene is TRBV5-1, the J gene TRBJ2-5; D is perhaps TRBD2 (7 bases). V was pared by 9 bases and J by 3 bases, with 18 bases between. There are 14 residues in the CDR3. Germline assignment: CDR1 SGHRS and CDR2 YFSETQ. As DNA, the CDR3 is TGCGCCACCAAGGGAGGGGCAGGGGAAGAGACCCAGTACTTC. Its protein is CATKGGAGEETQYF. Full variable domain (remainder filled in from reference TRBV5-1 and TRBJ2-5): KAGVTQTPRYLIKTRGQQVTLSCSPISGHRSVSWYQQTPGQGLQFLFEYFSETQRNKGNFPGRFSGRQFSNSRSEMNVSTLELGDSALYLCATKGGAGEETQYFGPGTRLLVL.

The chain is built from TRBV11-1 and TRBJ2-7; D is uncertain. V lost 5 bases and J lost 3, with 8 bases in between. Germline CDR1 and CDR2: SGHAT and FQDESV (reference sequence). The CDR3 has 12 amino acids. The CDR3 sequence is CASSLNLYEQYF. CDR3 coding DNA: TGTGCCAGCAGCCTCAACCTCTACGAGCAGTACTTC.

This clone came up once. CDR3 in DNA: TGTGCCAGCAGTGGGGAGGGGGGCACCTATAATTCACCCCTCCACTTT. This codes for CASSGEGGTYNSPLHF. The rearrangement links TRBV6-1 to TRBJ1-6; TRBD1 might be the D (6 bases). From germline, CDR1 is MNHNS and CDR2 SASEGT. Trimming took off 4 bases at V and 2 bases at J, with 12 bases between the two ends. The CDR3 runs to 16 residues.

This clone was recorded at least ten times. CDR3 sequence reads: CASSQLPNNLYEQYF. Here the CDR3 DNA reads TGTGCCAGCAGCCAACTCCCGAACAACCTATACGAGCAGTACTTC. The rearrangement uses TRBV6-1 and TRBJ2-7; D is undetermined. Trimming took off 6 bases at V and 4 bases at J, with 19 bases between the two ends. This CDR3 contains 15 residues. The germline gives CDR1 MNHNS, CDR2 SASEGT.

The rearrangement uses TRBV5-1 and TRBJ2-7; 9 bases align to TRBD2. Per germline, CDR1 SGHRS and CDR2 YFSETQ. This CDR3 contains 13 residues. The trim removed 5 bases at V and 3 bases at J, leaving 3 bases unmatched. The CDR3: CASRPSGIYEQYF. CDR3 DNA: TGCGCCAGCAGACCTAGCGGGATCTACGAGCAGTACTTC.

The J gene is TRBJ2-3, the V gene TRBV2, with 10 bases lining up with TRBD2. The CDR3 runs to 15 residues. The germline CDR1 and CDR2 sequences are SNHLY and FYNNEI. V was pared by 5 bases and J by 8 bases, with 10 bases of the junction left unmatched. CDR3 nucleotides: TGTGCCAGCAGTCAAGGGCTAGCGGGAGTGGTTACGCAGTATTTT. This translates into CASSQGLAGVVTQYF.

This clone was counted a single time. One base away lies a much larger clone, so this may be a sequencing read error. The same CDR3 arises from other DNA sequences in this sample as well. Here the CDR3 reads CASSPDRGGNQPQHF. CDR3 sequence (DNA): TGTGCCAGCTCACCCGACAGGGGAGGGAATCAGCCCCAGCATTTT. This chain uses TRBV18 with TRBJ1-5, with 8 bases aligning to TRBD1. V was pared by 3 bases and J by 4 bases, with 5 bases of the junction left unmatched. This CDR3 contains 15 residues. In germline, CDR1 is KGHSH, CDR2 LQKENI.

This chain uses TRBV28 with TRBJ1-5; D gene uncertain. V was shortened by 3 bases and J by 4 bases, with 7 bases between the two germline ends. Germline V gives CDR1 MDHEN, CDR2 SYDVKM. The CDR3 has 13 residues. The CDR3 is CASSLTLNQPQHF. The DNA for the CDR3 is TGTGCCAGCAGTTTGACGCTAAATCAGCCCCAGCATTTT.

The genes are TRBV11-2 and TRBJ1-2; no clear D. Trimming took 0 bases from V and 4 from J, leaving 9 bases between them. The CDR3 is 14 amino acids. Germline V gene lookup returns CDR1 SGHAT and CDR2 FQNNGV. The CDR3 region is CASSLDRQSYGYTF. The DNA for the CDR3 is TGTGCCAGCAGCTTAGATAGGCAGTCCTATGGCTACACCTTC.

This clone has more than one count but fewer than ten. The chain combines TRBV4-1 with TRBJ2-7; 7 bases are a match to TRBD2. This CDR3 is built from 17 residues. Trimming at V came to 1 base and at J to 0 bases, leaving 9 bases not matched to a gene. The germline V gene has CDR1 MGHRA and CDR2 YSYEKL. The CDR3 region has the DNA TGCGCCAGCAGCCAAGTTTGGGGGGGGAGAGCCTCCTACGAGCAGTACTTC. Amino acids: CASSQVWGGRASYEQYF.

This clone was picked up one time. The chain combines TRBV19 with TRBJ2-3, with 14 nucleotides matching TRBD2. Unmatched junction bases numbered 0, after V lost 3 bases and J lost 1 base. Germline V gene data show CDR1 as LNHDA and CDR2 as SQIVND (reference sequence). The CDR3 covers 16 residues. The CDR3 region is CASSMGLAGGTDTQYF. The CDR3 nucleotides are TGTGCCAGTAGTATGGGACTAGCGGGGGGCACAGATACGCAGTATTTT.